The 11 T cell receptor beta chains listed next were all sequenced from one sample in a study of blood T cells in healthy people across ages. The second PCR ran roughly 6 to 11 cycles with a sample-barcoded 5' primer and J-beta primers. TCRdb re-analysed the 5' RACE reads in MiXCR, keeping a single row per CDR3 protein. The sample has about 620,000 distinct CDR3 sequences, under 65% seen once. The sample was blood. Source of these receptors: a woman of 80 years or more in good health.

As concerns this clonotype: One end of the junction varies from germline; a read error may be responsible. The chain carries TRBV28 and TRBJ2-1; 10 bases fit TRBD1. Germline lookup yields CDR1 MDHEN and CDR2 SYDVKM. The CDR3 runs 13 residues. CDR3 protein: CVSSLPTGGGQFF. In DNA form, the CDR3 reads TGTGTCAGCAGTTTACCGACAGGGGGCGGGCAGTTCTTC.

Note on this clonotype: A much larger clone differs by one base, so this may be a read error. The CDR3 here is CASGAGVKNEQYF. The CDR3 coding sequence is TGTGCCAGCGGAGCAGGGGTGAAGAATGAGCAGTACTTC. V usage is TRBV9 and J usage is TRBJ2-5, with a tentative D call TRBD1 (6 bases). The germline gives CDR1 SGDLS, CDR2 YYNGEE. CDR3 size: 13 residues. The V gene lost 7 bases and the J gene lost 11 bases, with 21 bases spanning the gap.

The CDR3 here is CASSLEGLAEVYEQFF. In nucleotides, the CDR3 is TGTGCCAGCAGCCTCGAGGGACTAGCGGAAGTATACGAGCAGTTCTTC. The chain joins TRBV28 to TRBJ2-1; 11 bases align to TRBD2. The CDR3 totals 16 residues. Trimming removed 6 bases from V and 10 bases from J; junction bases left unmatched: 14. Germline V gene data show CDR1 as MDHEN and CDR2 as SYDVKM. The variable domain in full, with the rest retrieved from reference TRBV28 and TRBJ2-1, is DVKVTQSSRYLVKRTGEKVFLECVQDMDHENMFWYRQDPGLGLRLIYFSYDVKMKEKGDIPEGYSVSREKKERFSLILESASTNQTSMYLCASSLEGLAEVYEQFFGPGTRLTVL.

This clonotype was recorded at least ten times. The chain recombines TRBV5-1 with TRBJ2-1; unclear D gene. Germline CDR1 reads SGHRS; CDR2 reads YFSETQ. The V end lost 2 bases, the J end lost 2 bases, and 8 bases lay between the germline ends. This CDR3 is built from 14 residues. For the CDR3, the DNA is TGCGCCAGCAGCTTCACGGTCCCCTACAATGAGCAGTTCTTC. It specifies CASSFTVPYNEQFF.

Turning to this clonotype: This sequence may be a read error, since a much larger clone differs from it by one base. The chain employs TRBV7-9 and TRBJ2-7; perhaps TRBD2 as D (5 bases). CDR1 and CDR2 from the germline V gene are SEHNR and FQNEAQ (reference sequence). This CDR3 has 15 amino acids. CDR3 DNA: TGTGCCAACAGCTTAGATAGGACGGGAAGATACGAGCAGTACTTC. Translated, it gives CANSLDRTGRYEQYF.

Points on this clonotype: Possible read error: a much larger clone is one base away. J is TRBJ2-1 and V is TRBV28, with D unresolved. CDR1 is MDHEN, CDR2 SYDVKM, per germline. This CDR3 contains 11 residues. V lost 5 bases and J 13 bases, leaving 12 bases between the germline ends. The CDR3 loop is CASSIVETQFF. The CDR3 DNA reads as TGTGCCAGCAGTATAGTGGAGACCCAGTTCTTC.

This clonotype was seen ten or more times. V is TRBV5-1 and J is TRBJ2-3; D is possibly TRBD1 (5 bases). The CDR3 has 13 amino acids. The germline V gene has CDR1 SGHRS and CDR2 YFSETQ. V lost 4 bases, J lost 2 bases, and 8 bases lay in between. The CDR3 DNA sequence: TGCGCCAGCAGCCCGGACACCACAGATACGCAGTATTTT. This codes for CASSPDTTDTQYF.

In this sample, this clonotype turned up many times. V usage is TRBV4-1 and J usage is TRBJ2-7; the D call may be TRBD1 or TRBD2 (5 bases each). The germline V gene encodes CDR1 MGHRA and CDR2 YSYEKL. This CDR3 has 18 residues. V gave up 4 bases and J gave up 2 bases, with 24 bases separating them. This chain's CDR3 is CASSPRDRSKTNPYEQYF. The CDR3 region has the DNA TGCGCCAGCAGCCCGAGGGACCGCTCGAAAACGAATCCCTACGAGCAGTACTTC.

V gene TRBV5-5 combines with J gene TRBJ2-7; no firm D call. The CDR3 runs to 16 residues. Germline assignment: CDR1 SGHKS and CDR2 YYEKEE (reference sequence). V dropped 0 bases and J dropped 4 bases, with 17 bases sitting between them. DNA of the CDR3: TGTGCCAGCAGCTTGGCCACACTGCCCCGACTTTACGAGCAGTACTTC. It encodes CASSLATLPRLYEQYF. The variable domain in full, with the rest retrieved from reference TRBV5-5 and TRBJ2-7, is DAGVTQSPTHLIKTRGQQVTLRCSPISGHKSVSWYQQVLGQGPQFIFQYYEKEERGRGNFPDRFSARQFPNYSSELNVNALLLGDSALYLCASSLATLPRLYEQYFGPGTRLTVT.

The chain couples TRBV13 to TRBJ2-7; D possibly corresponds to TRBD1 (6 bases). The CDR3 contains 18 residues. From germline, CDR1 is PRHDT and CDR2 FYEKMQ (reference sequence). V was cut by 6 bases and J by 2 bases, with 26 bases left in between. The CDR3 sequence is CASSRYLSTGTFPYEQYF. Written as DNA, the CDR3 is TGTGCCAGCAGTCGGTACCTATCGACCGGGACATTCCCCTACGAGCAGTACTTC.

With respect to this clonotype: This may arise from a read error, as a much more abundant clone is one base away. This CDR3 is CASAGLAGDPYKEQFF. CDR3 DNA sequence: TGTGCCAGTGCCGGACTAGCGGGGGACCCTTACAAGGAGCAGTTCTTC. The V call is TRBV19, the J call TRBJ2-1, with TRBD2 identical over 13 bases. The germline V gene encodes CDR1 LNHDA and CDR2 SQIVND (reference sequence). CDR3 size: 16 residues. The complete variable domain, with remaining parts taken from reference TRBV19 and TRBJ2-1, reads DGGITQSPKYLFRKEGQNVTLSCEQNLNHDAMYWYRQDPGQGLRLIYYSQIVNDFQKGDIAEGYSVSREKKESFPLTVTSAQKNPTAFYLCASAGLAGDPYKEQFFGPGTRLTVL.